The entry that follows covers one TCR beta chain sequence. The data stem from a study of blood T cell repertoires in COVID-19. Turning to the study itself: COVID-19 samples collected from the United States, Italy and Spain covered acute and convalescent phases.

Original processing methods: Reference gene primer amplification gave nucleated cell count estimates. Method: immunoSEQ multiplex PCR; TCRdb's copy keeps in-frame clones and lacks some. That table supplies the V and J calls and clone size; D and trimming were determined from the DNA. The table has about 180,000 clones, about 83% seen once. This CDR3 contains 14 residues. From germline, CDR1 is SGHRS and CDR2 YFSETQ. Trimming removed 4 bases at V and 7 bases at J, with 14 bases between. This clonotype originated in a person aged 65 to 79 with COVID-19, enrolled during active disease. The chain uses TRBV5-1 and TRBJ1-4, with D unresolved. The material sequenced was peripheral blood. The CDR3 here is CASSVTVRGEKLFF. CDR3 nucleotide sequence: TGCGCCAGCAGCGTTACGGTTCGCGGTGAAAAACTGTTTTTT.